Following are 19 T cell receptor beta chains from one sample sequenced in a study of cytomegalovirus exposure and HLA in healthy donors. PCR used 60 Vbeta primers and 13 Jbeta primers. Generated by immunoSEQ multiplex PCR, the TCRdb table keeps only in-frame clones and is missing some. The sample gives 150,000 to 200,000 clones, around 73% of which show up once; more than 1.2% is in the top ten. Sequencing was performed on PBMCs. Receptor source: a male donor in good health and CMV-seronegative.

V is TRBV10-3 and J is TRBJ2-3; 9 nucleotides align to TRBD2. The CDR3 runs to 19 residues. The ends lost 4 bases at V and 0 bases at J; junction bases unmatched: 14. Germline V gene sequence: CDR1 ENHRY, CDR2 SYGVKD. Written as DNA, the CDR3 is TGTGCCATCAGTGCTGCTAGCGGGGCCACTGAGACTAGCACAGATACGCAGTATTTT. Its translation is CAISAASGATETSTDTQYF.

The chain combines TRBV5-4 with TRBJ2-1, with TRBD2 matching 8 bases. This CDR3 is 16 amino acids long. The germline gives CDR1 SGHNT, CDR2 YYREEE (reference sequence). V shed 0 bases and J 4 bases; nucleotides not matched to a gene: 6. The CDR3 sequence: CASSLDPAGAYNEQFF. The CDR3 coding sequence is TGTGCCAGCAGCTTGGATCCAGCGGGAGCTTACAATGAGCAGTTCTTC. Combining the CDR3 with reference TRBV5-4 and TRBJ2-1 gives the whole variable domain ETGVTQSPTHLIKTRGQQVTLRCSSQSGHNTVSWYQQALGQGPQFIFQYYREEENGRGNFPPRFSGLQFPNYSSELNVNALELDDSALYLCASSLDPAGAYNEQFFGPGTRLTVL.

A word on this clone: The junction shows a germline mismatch at one end, possibly a read error. This chain links TRBV7-7 with TRBJ2-5, with D maybe TRBD2 (6 bases). There are 14 residues in the CDR3. CDR1 is SSHAT, CDR2 FNYEAQ, per germline (reference sequence). CDR3 residues: CASSLSASAGTQYF. In nucleotides, the CDR3 is TGTGCTAGCAGCTTATCCGCTAGCGCGGGGACCCAGTACTTC.

The chain recombines TRBV6-5 with TRBJ1-2; 8 bases match TRBD1. The trim removed 6 bases at V and 7 bases at J, leaving 7 bases unmatched. The germline V gene has CDR1 MNHEY and CDR2 SVGAGI. The CDR3 consists of 13 residues. CDR3 DNA: TGTGCCAGCAGGGGGCAGGGGGCGGGTGGCTACACCTTC. Translating it yields CASRGQGAGGYTF.

The V call is TRBV9, the J call TRBJ2-4, with 8 positions matching TRBD1. The CDR3 length is 17 residues. Germline trimming cut 2 bases from V and 0 bases from J; bases unmatched to any gene: 7. In germline, CDR1 is SGDLS, CDR2 YYNGEE. In DNA, the CDR3 is TGTGCCAGCAGCGTCGAAGGGACAGGTCTAGCCAAAAACATTCAGTACTTC. Amino acid sequence: CASSVEGTGLAKNIQYF.

V usage is TRBV7-9 and J usage is TRBJ2-7; the match to TRBD1 covers 10 bases. The CDR3 consists of 15 residues. The V and J ends lost 5 bases and 2 bases, in that order; junction bases with no gene match: 6. CDR1 and CDR2 from the germline V gene are SEHNR and FQNEAQ (reference sequence). In DNA, the CDR3 is TGTGCCAGCAGCCAGGGACAGGGGAAGGCCTACGAGCAGTACTTC. It yields the protein CASSQGQGKAYEQYF.

The chain employs TRBV11-2 and TRBJ2-3; a possible D gene is TRBD2 (5 bases). Germline V gene data show CDR1 as SGHAT and CDR2 as FQNNGV. V lost 5 bases and J lost 4, with 10 bases in between. CDR3 length: 13 residues. The CDR3 bases are TGTGCCAGCAGCGCCCGGGGTCCAGATACGCAGTATTTT. The encoded protein is CASSARGPDTQYF.

The chain joins TRBV6-5 to TRBJ2-7; perhaps TRBD1 as D (6 bases). The germline V gene encodes CDR1 MNHEY and CDR2 SVGAGI. The ends were cut back, 2 bases at V and 11 bases at J, with 19 bases in the middle. CDR3 length: 14 residues. In nucleotides, the CDR3 is TGTGCCAGCAGTTACGGGTCCGGGACACCTGGGGAGTACTTC. Translating it yields CASSYGSGTPGEYF.

In this sample, this clone turned up once. V usage is TRBV9 and J usage is TRBJ2-1; 10 nucleotides align to TRBD2. The CDR3 has 17 amino acids. Germline values: CDR1 SGDLS, CDR2 YYNGEE. The trim removed 2 bases at V and 6 bases at J, leaving 11 bases unmatched. Here the CDR3 reads CASSVLSMVAGGNEQFF. The CDR3 DNA follows: TGTGCCAGCAGCGTTTTATCGATGGTAGCGGGAGGCAATGAGCAGTTCTTC.

The chain couples TRBV28 to TRBJ2-7; no definite D call. The CDR3 contains 10 residues. Germline CDR1 is MDHEN and CDR2 is SYDVKM. With 6 bases removed from V and 3 bases from J, the gap between germline ends came to 3 bases. This CDR3 is CASSRYEQYF. As DNA, the CDR3 is TGTGCCAGCAGCCGCTACGAGCAGTACTTC.

The gene calls are TRBV6-4 and TRBJ2-1; 8 positions match TRBD2. J gave up 3 bases and V 5 bases, and 9 bases lay outside the gene matches. Germline CDR1 MRHNA, CDR2 SNTAGT. The CDR3 runs 16 residues. The CDR3 here is CASSPQGLAGYNEQFF. The CDR3 region has the DNA TGTGCCAGCAGTCCACAGGGTCTAGCGGGCTACAATGAGCAGTTCTTC.

Comment on this clone: In the same sample, other DNA sequences code for this CDR3. The chain has TRBV7-9 and TRBJ1-1, with 9 bases aligning to TRBD1. V shed 6 bases and J 2 bases; nucleotides not matched to a gene: 7. This CDR3 region has 15 residues. Germline V gene sequence: CDR1 SEHNR, CDR2 FQNEAQ (reference sequence). The CDR3 DNA reads as TGTGCCAGCAGTTCCGGACAGGGGAGAAACACTGAAGCTTTCTTT. It encodes CASSSGQGRNTEAFF.

The chain employs TRBV5-1 and TRBJ1-1, with 8 bases lining up with TRBD1. Losses at the gene ends were 4 bases for V and 7 bases for J; bases not matched to a gene: 9. CDR3 length: 14 residues. Germline V gene sequence: CDR1 SGHRS, CDR2 YFSETQ. CDR3 amino acids: CASSPGQGVLEAFF. CDR3 nucleotides: TGCGCCAGCAGCCCCGGACAGGGCGTCCTTGAAGCTTTCTTT.

This chain uses TRBV7-9 with TRBJ2-5, with 14 bases lining up with TRBD2. CDR3 length equals 15 residues. Per the germline V gene, CDR1 is SEHNR and CDR2 is FQNEAQ (reference sequence). The junction had 2 bases not matched to a gene; V was cut back by 5 bases and J by 3 bases. Written as DNA, the CDR3 is TGTGCCAGCAGCGCGACTAGCGGGAGGGAAGAGACCCAGTACTTC. It specifies CASSATSGREETQYF.

This clone was counted a single time. This rearrangement joins TRBV5-1 to TRBJ2-1; 11 bases match TRBD2. The V segment lost 3 bases and the J segment 10 bases; nucleotides outside the gene matches: 12. The CDR3 extends over 16 amino acids. Germline V gene data show CDR1 as SGHRS and CDR2 as YFSETQ. CDR3 sequence reads: CASSSLLAGVSREQFF. As DNA, the CDR3 is TGCGCCAGCAGCTCCCTACTAGCGGGGGTCTCACGGGAGCAGTTCTTC.

Notes on this clone: A junction end diverges from the germline sequence, so it may reflect a read error. V and J are TRBV7-7 and TRBJ2-1; 9 nucleotides match TRBD2. The CDR3 covers 15 residues. Germline CDR1 SSHAT, CDR2 FNYEAQ (reference sequence). The CDR3 sequence: CASSFSGGPYNEQFF. CDR3 nucleotide sequence: TGTGCTAGCAGCTTTAGCGGGGGCCCCTACAATGAGCAGTTCTTC.

The V and J genes are TRBV29-1 and TRBJ2-3; TRBD2 agrees at 13 bases. The J segment lost 5 bases and the V segment lost 0 bases, leaving 5 bases of the junction unmatched. This CDR3 is built from 16 residues. Germline CDR1 and CDR2: SQVTM and ANQGSEA. The CDR3 is CSVEEPGLAGIDTQYF. In DNA, the CDR3 is TGCAGCGTTGAAGAACCGGGACTAGCGGGAATAGATACGCAGTATTTT.

The chain combines TRBV7-9 with TRBJ2-2; possible D gene TRBD1, 6 bases. Trimming left V 5 bases short and J 1 base short, with 17 bases between. In germline, CDR1 is SEHNR, CDR2 FQNEAQ (reference sequence). This CDR3 contains 17 residues. CDR3: CASSGQSVSGNTGELFF. The CDR3 DNA reads TGTGCCAGCAGCGGACAGTCCGTATCGGGGAACACCGGGGAGCTGTTTTTT.

This clone was detected once. J is TRBJ2-5 and V is TRBV16; the match to TRBD2 covers 10 bases. The CDR3 sequence is 17 residues long. J gave up 7 bases and V 2 bases, and 13 bases lay outside the gene matches. Looked up from germline, CDR1 is KGHSY and CDR2 is FQNENV. The DNA for the CDR3 is TGTGCCAGCAGCCAACAAAGGAATAGCGGGAGGCCCGGGACCCAGTACTTC. Translated, it gives CASSQQRNSGRPGTQYF.